The clone carrying this T cell receptor (beta chain) was counted between two and nine times. Its target is unknown. Separate sequencing covered autoproliferating (CFSE-dim) and non-proliferating (CFSE-high) T cells from stimulus-free culture. Pooled replicate wells came from approximately 5x10^7 CFSE-labeled PBMCs cultured around seven days without stimulus. The PBMCs received approximately 0.5 uM CFSE and serum-free culture with no added stimuli. The data stem from a study of memory B cells and T cells in multiple sclerosis. The study's findings and limits: Shared clonotype counts depended on differing compartment clone-set sizes and were normalized.

This CDR3 is built from 17 residues. With V trimmed by 3 bases and J by 5 bases, 12 bases remained unmatched. CDR1 and CDR2 (germline): LNHDA, SQIVND (reference sequence). The method was immunoSEQ multiplex PCR; TCRdb's version includes in-frame clones alone and lacks a portion of them. The sample lists 46,000 or so clones; around 79% were seen once. The clonotype originates from a human donor with multiple sclerosis. The sample comprised PBMCs from blood kept in culture. The rearrangement uses TRBV19 and TRBJ2-3; 9 positions agree with TRBD1. The CDR3 sequence is CASSIRGQGYLGDTQYF. In DNA form, the CDR3 reads TGTGCCAGTAGTATTAGGGGACAGGGTTATCTTGGAGATACGCAGTATTTT.